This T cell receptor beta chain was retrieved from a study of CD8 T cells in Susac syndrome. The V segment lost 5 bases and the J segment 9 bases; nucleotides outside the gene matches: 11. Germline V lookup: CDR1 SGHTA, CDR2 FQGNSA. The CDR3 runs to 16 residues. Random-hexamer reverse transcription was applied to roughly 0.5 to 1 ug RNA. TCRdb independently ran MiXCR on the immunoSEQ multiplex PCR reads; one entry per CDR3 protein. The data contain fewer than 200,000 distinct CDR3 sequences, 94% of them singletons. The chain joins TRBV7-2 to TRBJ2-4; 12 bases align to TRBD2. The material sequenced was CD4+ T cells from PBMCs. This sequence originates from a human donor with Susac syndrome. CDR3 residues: CASSQEGSTSGGIQYF. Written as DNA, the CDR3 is TGTGCCAGCAGCCAAGAGGGCTCGACTAGCGGGGGCATTCAGTACTTC.